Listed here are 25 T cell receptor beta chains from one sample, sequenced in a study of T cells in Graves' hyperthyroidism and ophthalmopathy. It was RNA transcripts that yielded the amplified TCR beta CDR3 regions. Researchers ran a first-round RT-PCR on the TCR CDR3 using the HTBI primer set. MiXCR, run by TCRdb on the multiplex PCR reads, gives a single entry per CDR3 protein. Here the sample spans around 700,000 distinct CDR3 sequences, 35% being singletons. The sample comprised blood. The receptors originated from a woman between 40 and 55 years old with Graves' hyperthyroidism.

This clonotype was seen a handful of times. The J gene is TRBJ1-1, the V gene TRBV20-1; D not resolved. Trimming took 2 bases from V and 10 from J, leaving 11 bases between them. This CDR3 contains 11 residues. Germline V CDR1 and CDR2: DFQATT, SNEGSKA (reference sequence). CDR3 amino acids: CSARTSTGAFF. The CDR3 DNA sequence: TGCAGTGCTAGAACGTCAACGGGAGCTTTCTTT.

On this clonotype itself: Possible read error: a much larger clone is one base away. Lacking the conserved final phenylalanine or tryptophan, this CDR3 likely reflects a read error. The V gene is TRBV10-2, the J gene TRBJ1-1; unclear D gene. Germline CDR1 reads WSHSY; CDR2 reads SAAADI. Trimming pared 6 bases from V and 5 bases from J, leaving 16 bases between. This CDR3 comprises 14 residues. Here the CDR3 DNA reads TGCGCCAGCAGCTTGGCCACGGGAGCGACTGAAGCTTTCCTT. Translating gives CASSLATGATEAFL.

The CDR3 loop reads CSVDLDTQYF. The DNA for the CDR3 is TGCAGCGTTGACCTGGATACGCAGTATTTT. The chain links TRBV29-1 to TRBJ2-3; D remains ambiguous. The CDR3 extends over 10 amino acids. Germline CDR1 reads SQVTM; CDR2 reads ANQGSEA. Trimming took 3 bases from V and 6 from J, leaving 4 bases between them.

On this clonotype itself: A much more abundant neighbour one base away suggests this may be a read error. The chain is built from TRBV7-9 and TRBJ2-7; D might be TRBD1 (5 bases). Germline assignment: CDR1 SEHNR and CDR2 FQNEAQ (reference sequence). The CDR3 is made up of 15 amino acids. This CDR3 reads CASSLAHDSTYEQCF. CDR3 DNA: TGTGCCAGCAGCTTAGCGCATGACAGTACCTACGAGCAGTGCTTC.

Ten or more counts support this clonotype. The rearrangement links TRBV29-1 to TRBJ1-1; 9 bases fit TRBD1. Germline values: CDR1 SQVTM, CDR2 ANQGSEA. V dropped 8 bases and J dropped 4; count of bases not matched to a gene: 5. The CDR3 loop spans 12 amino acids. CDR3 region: CSSETGGTEAFF. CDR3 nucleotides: TGCAGCTCCGAGACAGGGGGCACTGAAGCTTTCTTT.

DNA of the CDR3: TGTGCCAGCAGCTTGGCCGGACTAGCGGGAATCGAGCAGTACTTC. Protein: CASSLAGLAGIEQYF. The chain uses TRBV5-6 and TRBJ2-7, with 12 bases fitting TRBD2. CDR1 and CDR2 (germline): SGHDT, YYEEEE. V shed 0 bases and J 6 bases; nucleotides not matched to a gene: 4. This CDR3 has 15 residues.

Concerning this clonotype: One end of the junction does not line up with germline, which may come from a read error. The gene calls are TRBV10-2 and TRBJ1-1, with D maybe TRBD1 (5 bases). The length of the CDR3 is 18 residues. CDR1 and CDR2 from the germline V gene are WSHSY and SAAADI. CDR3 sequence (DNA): TGCGCCAGCTACCCTAGGCTGGGTAGGTGGGGCATGAACACTGAAGCTTTCTTC. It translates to CASYPRLGRWGMNTEAFF.

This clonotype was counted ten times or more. The CDR3 nucleotides read TGTGCCAGCAGCTTAGGGCAGGGGGCCGTCACTGAAGCTTTCTTT. Protein sequence: CASSLGQGAVTEAFF. This chain uses TRBV7-8 with TRBJ1-1, with 8 bases matching TRBD1. The CDR3 runs to 15 residues. With 1 base clipped from V and 4 bases from J, the junction kept 5 bases outside the gene matches. CDR1 and CDR2 (germline): SGHVS, FQNEAQ.

The CDR3 sequence: CASSLDSNPGGAGELFF. Written as DNA, the CDR3 is TGTGCCAGCAGCTTAGATTCCAACCCCGGCGGGGCCGGGGAGCTGTTTTTT. This rearrangement joins TRBV7-2 to TRBJ2-2; tentatively, D is TRBD2 (6 bases). The CDR3 has 17 residues. Germline V gene lookup returns CDR1 SGHTA and CDR2 FQGNSA. V was shortened by 1 base and J by 6 bases, with 18 bases between the two germline ends.

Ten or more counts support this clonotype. CDR3 DNA: TGCAGCGTTCTCATGGGGAACACCATATATTTT. Its translation is CSVLMGNTIYF. The rearrangement uses TRBV29-1 and TRBJ1-3; D remains unclear. This CDR3 comprises 11 residues. CDR1 and CDR2 from the germline V gene are SQVTM and ANQGSEA. Trimming removed 5 bases from V and 7 bases from J, with 9 bases in between.

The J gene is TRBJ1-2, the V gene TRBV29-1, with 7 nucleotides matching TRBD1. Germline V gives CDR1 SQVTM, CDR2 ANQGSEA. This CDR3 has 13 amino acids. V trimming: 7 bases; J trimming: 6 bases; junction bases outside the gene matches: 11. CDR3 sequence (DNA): TGCAGCGCTACTCTCGCGACAGGGAATGGCTACACCTTC. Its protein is CSATLATGNGYTF.

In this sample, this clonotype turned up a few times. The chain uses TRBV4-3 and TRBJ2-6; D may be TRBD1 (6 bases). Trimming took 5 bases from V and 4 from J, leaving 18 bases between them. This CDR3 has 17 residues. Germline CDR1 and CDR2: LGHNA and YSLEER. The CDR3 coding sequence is TGCGCCAGCAGCACCAGGGACACGACGTGGGGGGCCAACGTCCTGACTTTC. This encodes CASSTRDTTWGANVLTF.

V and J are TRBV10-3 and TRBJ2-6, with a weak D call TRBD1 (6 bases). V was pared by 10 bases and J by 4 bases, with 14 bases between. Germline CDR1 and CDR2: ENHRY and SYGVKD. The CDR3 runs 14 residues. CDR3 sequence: CATKPGQGANVLTF. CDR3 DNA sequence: TGTGCCACCAAGCCCGGACAGGGGGCCAACGTCCTGACTTTC.

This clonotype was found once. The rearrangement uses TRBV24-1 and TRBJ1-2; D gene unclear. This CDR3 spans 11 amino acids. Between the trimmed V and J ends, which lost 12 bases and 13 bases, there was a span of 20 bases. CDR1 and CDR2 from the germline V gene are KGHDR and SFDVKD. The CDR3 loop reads CAAPRGRRCTF. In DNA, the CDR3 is TGTGCCGCCCCGCGTGGCAGGAGGTGCACCTTC.

CDR3 loop: CASSPGPSRSEKLFF. CDR3 coding DNA: TGTGCCAGCAGTCCGGGACCCTCAAGGAGTGAAAAACTGTTTTTT. The rearrangement uses TRBV12-3 or TRBV12-4 and TRBJ1-4; a weak D match, TRBD1 (5 bases). V was trimmed by 5 bases and J by 7 bases, leaving 17 bases between them. The CDR3 loop spans 15 amino acids.

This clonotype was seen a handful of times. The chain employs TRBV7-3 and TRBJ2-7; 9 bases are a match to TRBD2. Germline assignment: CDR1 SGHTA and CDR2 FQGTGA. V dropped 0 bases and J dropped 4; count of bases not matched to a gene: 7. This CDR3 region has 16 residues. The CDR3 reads CASSLTSLAGVYEQYF. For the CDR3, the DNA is TGTGCCAGCAGCTTAACATCCTTAGCGGGGGTGTACGAGCAGTACTTC.

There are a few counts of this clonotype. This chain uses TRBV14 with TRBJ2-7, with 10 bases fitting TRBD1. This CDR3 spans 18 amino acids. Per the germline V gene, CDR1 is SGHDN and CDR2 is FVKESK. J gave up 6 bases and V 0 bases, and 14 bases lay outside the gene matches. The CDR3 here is CASSQEGQGKPQMGEQYF. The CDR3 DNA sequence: TGTGCCAGCAGCCAAGAGGGACAGGGGAAACCCCAAATGGGCGAGCAGTACTTC. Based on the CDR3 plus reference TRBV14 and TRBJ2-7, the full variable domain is EAGVTQFPSHSVIEKGQTVTLRCDPISGHDNLYWYRRVMGKEIKFLLHFVKESKQDESGMPNNRFLAERTGGTYSTLKVQPAELEDSGVYFCASSQEGQGKPQMGEQYFGPGTRLTVT.

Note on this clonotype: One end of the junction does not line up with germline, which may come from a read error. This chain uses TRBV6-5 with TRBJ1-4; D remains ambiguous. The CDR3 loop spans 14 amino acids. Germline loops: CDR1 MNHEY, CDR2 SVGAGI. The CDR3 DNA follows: TGTGCCAGCAGTGCGACGGGCAGTAATGAAAAACTGCTTTTT. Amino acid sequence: CASSATGSNEKLLF.

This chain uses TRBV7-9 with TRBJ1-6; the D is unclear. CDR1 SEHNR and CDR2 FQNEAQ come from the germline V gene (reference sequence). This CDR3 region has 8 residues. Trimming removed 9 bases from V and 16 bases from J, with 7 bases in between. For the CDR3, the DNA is TGTGCCAGTCCATTACTCCACTTT. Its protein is CASPLLHF. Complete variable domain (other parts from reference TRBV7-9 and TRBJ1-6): DTGVSQNPRHKITKRGQNVTFRCDPISEHNRLYWYRQTLGQGPEFLTYFQNEAQLEKSRLLSDRFSAERPKGSFSTLEIQRTEQGDSAMYLCASPLLHFGNGTRLTVT.

The CDR3 DNA sequence: TGCGCCAGCAGCCCAACGGACAGGGGGCGGAAAAAGGAGACCCAGTACTTC. Protein: CASSPTDRGRKKETQYF. V gene TRBV4-3 combines with J gene TRBJ2-5; 11 bases map to TRBD1. Unmatched junction bases numbered 12, after V lost 4 bases and J lost 5 bases. Per germline, CDR1 LGHNA and CDR2 YSLEER. The CDR3 runs 17 residues.

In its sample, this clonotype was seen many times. This chain's CDR3 is CASSYDRADGYTF. In nucleotides, the CDR3 is TGTGCCAGCAGTTACGACAGGGCGGATGGCTACACCTTC. This chain joins TRBV6-5 and TRBJ1-2; 7 positions agree with TRBD1. V trimming: 2 bases; J trimming: 6 bases; junction bases outside the gene matches: 3. The CDR3 contains 13 residues. Germline V CDR1 and CDR2: MNHEY, SVGAGI.

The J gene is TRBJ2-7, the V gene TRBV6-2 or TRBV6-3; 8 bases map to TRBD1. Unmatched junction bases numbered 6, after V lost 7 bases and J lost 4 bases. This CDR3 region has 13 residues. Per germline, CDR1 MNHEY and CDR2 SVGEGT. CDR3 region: CASTADRVYEQYF. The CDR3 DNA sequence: TGTGCCAGCACTGCGGACAGGGTGTACGAGCAGTACTTC.

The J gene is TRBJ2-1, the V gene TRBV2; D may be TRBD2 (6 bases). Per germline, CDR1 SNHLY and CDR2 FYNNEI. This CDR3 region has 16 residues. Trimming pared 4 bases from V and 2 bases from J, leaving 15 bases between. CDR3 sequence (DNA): TGTGCCAGCAGTGGGGCGGGCGGGATACCCTACAATGAGCAGTTCTTC. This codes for CASSGAGGIPYNEQFF.

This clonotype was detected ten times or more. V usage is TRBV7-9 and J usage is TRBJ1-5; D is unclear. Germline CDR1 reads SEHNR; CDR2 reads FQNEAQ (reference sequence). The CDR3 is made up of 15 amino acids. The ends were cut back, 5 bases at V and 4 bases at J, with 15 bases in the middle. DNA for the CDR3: TGTGCCAGCAGCCAAACTTCGGTCGGGAATCAGCCCCAGCATTTT. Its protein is CASSQTSVGNQPQHF.

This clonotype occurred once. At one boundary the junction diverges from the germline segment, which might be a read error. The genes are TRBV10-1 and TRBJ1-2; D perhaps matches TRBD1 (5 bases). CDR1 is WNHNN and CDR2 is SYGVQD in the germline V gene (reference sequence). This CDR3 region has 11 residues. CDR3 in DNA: TGTGCCACCGGCAGGGCCTATGGCTACACCTTC. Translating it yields CATGRAYGYTF.